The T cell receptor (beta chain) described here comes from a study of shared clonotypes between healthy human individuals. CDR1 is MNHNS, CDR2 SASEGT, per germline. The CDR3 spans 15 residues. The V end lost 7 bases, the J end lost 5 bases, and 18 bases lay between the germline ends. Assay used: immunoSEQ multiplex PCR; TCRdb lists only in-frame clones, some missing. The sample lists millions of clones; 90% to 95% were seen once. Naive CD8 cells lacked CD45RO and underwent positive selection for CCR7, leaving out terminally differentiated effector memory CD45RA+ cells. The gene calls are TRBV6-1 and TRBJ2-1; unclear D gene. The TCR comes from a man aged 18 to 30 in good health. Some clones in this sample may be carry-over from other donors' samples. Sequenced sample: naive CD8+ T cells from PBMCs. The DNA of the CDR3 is TGTGCCAGCACCCACCATGGGTCCCTAAACAATGAGCAGTTCTTC. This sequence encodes CASTHHGSLNNEQFF.